This T cell receptor beta chain was documented in a study of PD-1 blockade in mismatch repair-deficient tumors. About the research overall: All were previously treated, progressing patients with about 11 mismatch repair-deficient cancer types.

This clone appeared a few times. Its target is not known. This table comes from immunoSEQ multiplex PCR, and its TCRdb copy is limited to in-frame clones, with some not included. The top ten hold around 5.1% of the sample, which has under 95,000 clones, roughly 80% seen once. The V end lost 1 base, the J end lost 2 bases, and 6 bases lay between the germline ends. CDR1 and CDR2 from the germline V gene are SGHTA and FQGNSA. This CDR3 spans 14 amino acids. Whole-study results and caveats: After pembrolizumab, tumor-resident clones rose rapidly, then generally contracted before radiologic responses.

The receptor's source is an adult with mismatch repair-deficient cancer. This sample comprised peripheral blood, obtained 44 weeks after starting pembrolizumab. V is TRBV7-2 and J is TRBJ1-5; D unclear. The CDR3 region has the DNA TGTGCCAGCAGCTTAGGGTTAGGCAATCAGCCCCAGCATTTT. This encodes CASSLGLGNQPQHF. The variable domain in full, with the rest retrieved from reference TRBV7-2 and TRBJ1-5, is GAGVSQSPSNKVTEKGKDVELRCDPISGHTALYWYRQSLGQGLEFLIYFQGNSAPDKSGLPSDRFSAERTGGSVSTLTIQRTQQEDSAVYLCASSLGLGNQPQHFGDGTRLSIL.